Listed below are T cell receptor beta chains from one sample, sequenced in a study of cytomegalovirus exposure and HLA in healthy donors. TCRdb's table, derived via immunoSEQ multiplex PCR, lists solely in-frame clones and lacks some. The sample lists roughly 52,000 clones; roughly 90% were seen once. The material sequenced was PBMCs. The source of these receptors is a man aged 18 to 29 in good health and CMV-seronegative. Each CDR3 is given with its conserved first and last residue. The D gene is left open where the match is weak. Some rows mark clone size as missing; the rest say once, few, many or name a class of expanded clone.

CDR3 length | clone size | J gene | V gene | D gene | CDR3 protein | CDR3 DNA
14 | NA | TRBJ1-2 | TRBV5-1 | NA | CASSLASEADGYTF | TGCGCCAGCAGCTTGGCCAGTGAAGCGGATGGCTACACCTTC
12 | few | TRBJ2-1 | TRBV29-1 | TRBD1 | CSYNRGPNEQFF | TGCAGCTATAACAGGGGGCCCAATGAGCAGTTCTTC
13 | NA | TRBJ1-1 | TRBV2 | NA | CASSLQGLNEAFF | TGTGCCAGCAGTCTGCAGGGGTTAAACGAAGCTTTCTTT
14 | NA | TRBJ2-3 | TRBV15 | NA | CATSRAGLTDTQYF | TGTGCCACCAGCAGAGCGGGTCTCACAGATACGCAGTATTTT
20 | NA | TRBJ1-5 | TRBV4-1 | NA | CASSQDYRPGLVLSNQPQHF | TGCGCCAGCAGCCAAGATTATCGGCCGGGACTGGTCCTTAGCAATCAGCCCCAGCATTTT
13 | NA | TRBJ1-1 | TRBV5-6 | NA | CASSLGSQAEAFF | TGTGCCAGCAGCTTGGGCAGCCAGGCTGAAGCTTTCTTT
14 | NA | TRBJ1-3 | TRBV14 | TRBD1 | CASSQMTGGNTIYF | TGTGCCAGCAGCCAGATGACAGGGGGAAACACCATATATTTT
17 | NA | TRBJ1-1 | TRBV28 | TRBD1 | CASARSTGGVRNTEAFF | TGTGCCAGCGCCCGATCCACAGGGGGGGTAAGGAACACTGAAGCTTTCTTT
16 | NA | TRBJ2-7 | TRBV30 | NA | CAWSVQVGGGTYEQYF | TGTGCCTGGAGTGTACAAGTGGGTGGAGGGACCTACGAGCAGTACTTC
17 | NA | TRBJ1-3 | TRBV12-5 | NA | CASGLRRVDSSGNTIYF | TGTGCTAGTGGTTTAAGGCGTGTGGACAGCTCTGGAAACACCATATATTTT
18 | NA | TRBJ2-5 | TRBV28 | NA | CASSIPLSSGVSQETQYF | TGTGCCAGCAGCATACCGCTATCATCCGGGGTTTCGCAAGAGACCCAGTACTTC
16 | NA | TRBJ1-2 | TRBV7-2 | TRBD1 | CASSLAVTGGAEGYTF | TGTGCCAGCAGCTTAGCGGTGACAGGGGGCGCTGAGGGCTACACCTTC
15 | NA | TRBJ2-7 | TRBV28 | NA | CASRRTRDIIYEQYF | TGTGCCAGCAGAAGGACCCGGGACATTATCTACGAGCAGTACTTC
17 | once | TRBJ1-5 | TRBV28 | TRBD1 | CASSSPRQGGGNQPQHF | TGTGCCAGCAGTTCCCCCCGACAGGGGGGTGGCAATCAGCCCCAGCATTTT
15 | NA | TRBJ1-5 | TRBV30 | TRBD1 | CAWSVLGTGNQPQHF | TGTGCCTGGAGTGTACTAGGGACAGGCAATCAGCCCCAGCATTTT
14 | NA | TRBJ1-5 | TRBV2 | NA | CASSGEGKNQPQHF | TGTGCCAGCAGTGGCGAGGGTAAGAATCAGCCCCAGCATTTT